These T cell receptor beta chains were read from a single sample in a study of vaccination and CD4 T cells after COVID-19. TCRdb reprocessed the PCR reads via MiXCR and lists one record per CDR3 protein. The sample has 20,000 or so distinct CDR3 sequences, roughly 47% seen once. Their antigens remain unidentified. The sample consisted of CD4+ T cells from blood, cultured in vitro, taken before SARS-CoV-2 vaccination. All receptors come from a human donor who had recovered from COVID-19. The CDR3 runs from the conserved cysteine through the conserved F or W. Each record gives: V gene, clone size, J gene, D gene, CDR3 DNA, CDR3 protein. A D gene is named only where the DNA matches it firmly. Some rows mark clone size as missing; the rest say once, few, many or name a class of expanded clone.

TRBV15	NA	TRBJ1-5	NA	TGTGCCACCAGCAGAGATATAGGTGATCAGCCCCAGCATTTT	CATSRDIGDQPQHF
TRBV12-3/TRBV12-4	NA	TRBJ2-2	NA	TGTGCCAGCAGTTTCAGGGGCGGTAGCACCGGGGAGCTGTTTTTT	CASSFRGGSTGELFF
TRBV9	few	TRBJ2-5	NA	TGTGCCAGCAGCCTCGGGACGACTAAAGAGACCCAGTACTTC	CASSLGTTKETQYF
TRBV10-2	NA	TRBJ1-1	NA	TGCGCCAGCACCTTCACGGGGGGTACGAACACTGAAGCTTTCTTT	CASTFTGGTNTEAFF
TRBV19	NA	TRBJ2-7	NA	TGTGCCAGTAGTCAACAGGGAAAGAGCGAGCAGTACTTC	CASSQQGKSEQYF
TRBV27	medium-sized	TRBJ1-5	NA	TGTGCCTACAGGGTGAGGAATCAGCCCCAGCATTTT	CAYRVRNQPQHF
TRBV6-2/TRBV6-3	NA	TRBJ2-7	NA	TGTGCCAGCACCAAGGGACAAGCCTACGAGCAGTACTTC	CASTKGQAYEQYF
TRBV30	few	TRBJ1-6	NA	TGTGCCTGGAGGTCAGGTAGTGGTTCACCCCTCCACTTT	CAWRSGSGSPLHF
TRBV27	NA	TRBJ1-2	TRBD1	TGTGCCAGCAGTTCGCGATTAACAGGGGGCACCCGGGGCTACACCTTC	CASSSRLTGGTRGYTF
TRBV30	NA	TRBJ1-3	NA	TGTGCCTGGAGTCCTGGAAACACCATATATTTT	CAWSPGNTIYF
TRBV5-3	NA	TRBJ2-7	TRBD1	TGTGCCAGCACCCTCCGGACAGGGGGTTACCACGAGCAGTACTTC	CASTLRTGGYHEQYF
TRBV27	NA	TRBJ1-6	NA	TGTGCCAGCAGTTTTGCGGGACACGATAATTCACCCCTCCACTTT	CASSFAGHDNSPLHF
TRBV28	few	TRBJ1-2	NA	TGTGCCAGCAGATCAGGAGACGCTAACTATGGCTACACCTTC	CASRSGDANYGYTF